This T cell receptor (beta chain) was identified during a study of shared clonotypes between healthy human individuals. Original analysis: ImmunoSEQ yielded junction-only sequences lacking quality scores, so filtering differed. This table comes from immunoSEQ multiplex PCR, and its TCRdb copy is limited to in-frame clones, with some not included. V and J calls and clone size are those listed in that table; D and trimming were worked out from the DNA. The data show 1.6 million or so clones, approximately 98.5% seen once. This CDR3 spans 14 amino acids. The germline CDR1 and CDR2 sequences are MGHDK and SYGVNS. Trimming cost V 7 bases and J 1 base, with 13 bases left between them. This clone was counted a single time.

The material sequenced was naive CD4+ T cells sorted from blood. Regarding subset: CD45RA+ positively selected. This receptor was taken from a man aged 30 to 45 in good health. The chain combines TRBV25-1 with TRBJ1-1; D gene ambiguous. The CDR3 bases are TGTGCCAGCACTGACCCGACGGGGAACACTGAAGCTTTCTTT. Translated, it gives CASTDPTGNTEAFF.